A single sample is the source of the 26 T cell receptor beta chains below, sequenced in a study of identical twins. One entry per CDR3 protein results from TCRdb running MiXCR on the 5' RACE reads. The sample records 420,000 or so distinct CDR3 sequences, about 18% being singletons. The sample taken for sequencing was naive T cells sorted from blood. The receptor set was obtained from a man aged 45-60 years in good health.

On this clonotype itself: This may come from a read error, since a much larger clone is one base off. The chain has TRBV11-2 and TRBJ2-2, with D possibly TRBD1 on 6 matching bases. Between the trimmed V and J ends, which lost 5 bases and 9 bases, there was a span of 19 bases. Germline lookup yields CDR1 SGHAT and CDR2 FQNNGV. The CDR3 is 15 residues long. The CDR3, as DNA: TGTGCCAGCAGCAAACAGGGCTCGGGGACCAGGGAGCTGTTTTTT. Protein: CASSKQGSGTRELFF.

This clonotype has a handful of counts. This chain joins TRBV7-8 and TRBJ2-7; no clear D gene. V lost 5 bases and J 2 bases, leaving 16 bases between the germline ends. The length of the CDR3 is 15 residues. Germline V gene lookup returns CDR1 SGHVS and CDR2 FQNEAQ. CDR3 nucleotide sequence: TGTGCCAGCAGCCCCCCCAGAGTGGCACCCTACGAGCAGTACTTC. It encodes CASSPPRVAPYEQYF.

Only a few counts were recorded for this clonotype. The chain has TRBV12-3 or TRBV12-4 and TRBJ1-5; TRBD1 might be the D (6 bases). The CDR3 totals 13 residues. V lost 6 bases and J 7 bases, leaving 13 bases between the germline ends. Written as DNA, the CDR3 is TGTGCCAGCAGCCACAGGGATGGACAGCCCCAGCATTTT. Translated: CASSHRDGQPQHF.

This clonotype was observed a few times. The CDR3, as DNA: TGTGCCAGCAGTTTACTACAGGGTTCAGCCTACGAGCAGTACTTC. Protein: CASSLLQGSAYEQYF. The chain is built from TRBV27 and TRBJ2-7; tentatively, D is TRBD1 (6 bases). V was clipped by 2 bases and J by 2 bases, with 13 bases between them. CDR3 length: 15 residues. The germline V gene encodes CDR1 MNHEY and CDR2 SMNVEV (reference sequence).

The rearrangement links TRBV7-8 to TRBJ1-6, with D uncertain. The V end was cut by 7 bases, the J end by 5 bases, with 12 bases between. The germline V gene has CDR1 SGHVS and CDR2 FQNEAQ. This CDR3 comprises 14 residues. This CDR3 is CASTRQIHNSPLHF. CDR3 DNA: TGTGCCAGCACGAGGCAGATTCATAATTCACCCCTCCACTTT.

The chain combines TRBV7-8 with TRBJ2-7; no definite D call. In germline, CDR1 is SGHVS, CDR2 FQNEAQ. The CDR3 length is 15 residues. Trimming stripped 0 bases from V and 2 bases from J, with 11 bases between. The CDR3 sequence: CASSLAVATTYEQYF. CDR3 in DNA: TGTGCCAGCAGCTTAGCGGTGGCCACCACCTACGAGCAGTACTTC.

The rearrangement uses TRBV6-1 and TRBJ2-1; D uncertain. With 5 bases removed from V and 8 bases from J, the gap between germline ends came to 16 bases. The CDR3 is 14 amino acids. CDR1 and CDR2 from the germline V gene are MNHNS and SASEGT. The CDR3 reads CASSKYLRGYEQFF. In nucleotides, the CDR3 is TGTGCCAGCAGTAAATACCTAAGAGGCTATGAGCAGTTCTTC.

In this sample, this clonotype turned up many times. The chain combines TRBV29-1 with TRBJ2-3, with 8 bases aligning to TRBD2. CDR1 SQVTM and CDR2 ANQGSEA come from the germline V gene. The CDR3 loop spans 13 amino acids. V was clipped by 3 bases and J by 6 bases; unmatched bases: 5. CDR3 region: CSVDGGDSDTQYF. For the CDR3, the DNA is TGCAGCGTTGACGGGGGGGACTCGGATACGCAGTATTTT.

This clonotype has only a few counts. The CDR3 sequence is CASSPTRRGNSEQFF. The CDR3 region has the DNA TGTGCCAGCAGTCCGACAAGGCGGGGTAACAGTGAGCAGTTCTTC. The chain employs TRBV12-3 or TRBV12-4 and TRBJ2-1, with a weak D call TRBD2 (6 bases). Trimming left V 5 bases short and J 9 bases short, with 20 bases between. The CDR3 runs to 15 residues.

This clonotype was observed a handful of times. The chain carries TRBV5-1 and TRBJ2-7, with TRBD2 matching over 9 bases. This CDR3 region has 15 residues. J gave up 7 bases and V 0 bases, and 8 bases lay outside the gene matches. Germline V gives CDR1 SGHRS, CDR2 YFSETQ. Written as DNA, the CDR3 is TGCGCCAGCAGCTTGGCTGCGGGAGGGCCAAGGGAGCAGTACTTC. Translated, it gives CASSLAAGGPREQYF.

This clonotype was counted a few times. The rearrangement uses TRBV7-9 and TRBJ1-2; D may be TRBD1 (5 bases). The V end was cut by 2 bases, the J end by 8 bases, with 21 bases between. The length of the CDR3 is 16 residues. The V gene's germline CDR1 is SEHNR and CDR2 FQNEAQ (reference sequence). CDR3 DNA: TGTGCCAGCAGCTTATCGGGCGGGGGAGGAGGCTTCGGCTACACCTTC. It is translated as CASSLSGGGGGFGYTF.

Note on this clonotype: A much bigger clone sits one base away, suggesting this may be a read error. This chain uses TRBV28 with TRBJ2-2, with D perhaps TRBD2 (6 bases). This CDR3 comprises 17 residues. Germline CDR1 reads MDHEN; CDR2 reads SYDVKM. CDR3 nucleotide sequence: TGTGCCAGCAGCCCATTTATATTTAGCGGAAACACCGGGGGGCTGTTTTTT. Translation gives CASSPFIFSGNTGGLFF. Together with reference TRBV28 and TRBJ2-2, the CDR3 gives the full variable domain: DVKVTQSSRYLVKRTGEKVFLECVQDMDHENMFWYRQDPGLGLRLIYFSYDVKMKEKGDIPEGYSVSREKKERFSLILESASTNQTSMYLCASSPFIFSGNTGGLFFGEGSRLTVL.

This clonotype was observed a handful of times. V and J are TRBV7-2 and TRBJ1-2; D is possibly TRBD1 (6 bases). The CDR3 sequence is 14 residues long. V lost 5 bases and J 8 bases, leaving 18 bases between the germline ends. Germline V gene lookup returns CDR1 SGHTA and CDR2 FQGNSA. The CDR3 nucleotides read TGTGCCAGCAGCAGAATCCCAACAGGGCAAGGCTACACCTTC. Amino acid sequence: CASSRIPTGQGYTF.

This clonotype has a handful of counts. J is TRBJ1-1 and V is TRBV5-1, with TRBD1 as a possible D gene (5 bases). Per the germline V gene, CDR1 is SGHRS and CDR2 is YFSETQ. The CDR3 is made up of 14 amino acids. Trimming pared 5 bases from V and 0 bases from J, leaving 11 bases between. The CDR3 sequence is CASSSGILNTEAFF. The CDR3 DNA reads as TGCGCCAGCAGTTCAGGGATTTTGAACACTGAAGCTTTCTTT.

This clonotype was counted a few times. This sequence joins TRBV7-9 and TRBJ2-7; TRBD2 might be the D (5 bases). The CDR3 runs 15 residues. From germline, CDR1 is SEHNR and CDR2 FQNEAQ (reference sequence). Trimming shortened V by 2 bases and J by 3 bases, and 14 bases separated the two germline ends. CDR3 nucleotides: TGTGCCAGCAGCTTAAGTGAGGCGGGCCACTACGAGCAGTACTTC. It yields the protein CASSLSEAGHYEQYF.

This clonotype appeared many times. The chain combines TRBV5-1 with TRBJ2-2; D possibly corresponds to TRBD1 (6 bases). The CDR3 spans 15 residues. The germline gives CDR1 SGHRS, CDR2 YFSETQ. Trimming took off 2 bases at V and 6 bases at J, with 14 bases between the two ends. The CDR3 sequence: CASSFATGGSGELFF. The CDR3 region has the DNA TGCGCCAGCAGCTTCGCGACAGGAGGTTCCGGGGAGCTGTTTTTT. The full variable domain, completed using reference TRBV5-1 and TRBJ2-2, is KAGVTQTPRYLIKTRGQQVTLSCSPISGHRSVSWYQQTPGQGLQFLFEYFSETQRNKGNFPGRFSGRQFSNSRSEMNVSTLELGDSALYLCASSFATGGSGELFFGEGSRLTVL.

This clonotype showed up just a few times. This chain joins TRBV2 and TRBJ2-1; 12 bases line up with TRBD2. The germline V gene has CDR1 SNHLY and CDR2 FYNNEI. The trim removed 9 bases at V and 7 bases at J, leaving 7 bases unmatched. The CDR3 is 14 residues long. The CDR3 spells CARRGLAGLNEQFF. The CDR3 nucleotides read TGTGCCAGGAGGGGACTAGCGGGTCTAAATGAGCAGTTCTTC.

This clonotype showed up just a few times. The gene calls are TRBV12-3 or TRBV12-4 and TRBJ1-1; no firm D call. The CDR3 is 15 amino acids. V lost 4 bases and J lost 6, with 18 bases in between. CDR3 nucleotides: TGTGCCAGCAGTTCCCTTGATTCGTTAGGGCCTGAAGCTTTCTTT. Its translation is CASSSLDSLGPEAFF.

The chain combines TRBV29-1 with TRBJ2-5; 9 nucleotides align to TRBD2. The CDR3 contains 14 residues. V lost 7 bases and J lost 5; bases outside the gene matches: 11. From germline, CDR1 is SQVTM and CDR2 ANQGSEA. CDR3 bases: TGCAGCGGGGGACTAGCCAATTTACGGGAGACCCAGTACTTC. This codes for CSGGLANLRETQYF.

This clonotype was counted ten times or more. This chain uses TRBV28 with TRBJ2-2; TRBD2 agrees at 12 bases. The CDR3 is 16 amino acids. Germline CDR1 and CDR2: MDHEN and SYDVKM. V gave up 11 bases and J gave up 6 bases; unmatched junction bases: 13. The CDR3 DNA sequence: TGTGCCTCTCTAGCGGGAGGGAGAGTTTCCGCCGGGGAGCTGTTTTTT. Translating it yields CASLAGGRVSAGELFF.

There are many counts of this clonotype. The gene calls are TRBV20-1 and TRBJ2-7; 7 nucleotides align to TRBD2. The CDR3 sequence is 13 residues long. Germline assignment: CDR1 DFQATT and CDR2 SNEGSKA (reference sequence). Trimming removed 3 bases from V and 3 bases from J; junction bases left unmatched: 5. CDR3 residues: CSASGGSHYEQYF. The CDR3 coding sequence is TGCAGTGCTAGCGGGGGGTCCCACTACGAGCAGTACTTC.

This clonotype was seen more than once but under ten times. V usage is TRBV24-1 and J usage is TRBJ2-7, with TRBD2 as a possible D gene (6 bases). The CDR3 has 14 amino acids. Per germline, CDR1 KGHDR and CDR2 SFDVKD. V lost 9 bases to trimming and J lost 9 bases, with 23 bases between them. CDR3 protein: CATDKGLPLRVQYF. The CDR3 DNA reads TGTGCCACCGACAAAGGACTACCCCTACGAGTGCAGTACTTC.

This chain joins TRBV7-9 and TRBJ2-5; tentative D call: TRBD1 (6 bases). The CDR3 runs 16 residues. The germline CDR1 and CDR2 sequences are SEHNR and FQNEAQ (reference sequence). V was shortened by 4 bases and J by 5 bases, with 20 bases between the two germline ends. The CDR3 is CASSSRPGTPPETQYF. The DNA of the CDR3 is TGTGCCAGCAGCTCACGTCCCGGGACACCTCCGGAGACCCAGTACTTC.

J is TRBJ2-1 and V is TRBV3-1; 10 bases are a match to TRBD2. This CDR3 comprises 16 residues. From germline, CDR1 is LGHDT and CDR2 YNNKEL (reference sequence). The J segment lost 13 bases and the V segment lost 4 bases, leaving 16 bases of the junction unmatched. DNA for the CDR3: TGTGCCAGCAGCCTAAGCGGGAGGGCCCTACTAGGGCCACAGTTCTTC. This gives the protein CASSLSGRALLGPQFF.

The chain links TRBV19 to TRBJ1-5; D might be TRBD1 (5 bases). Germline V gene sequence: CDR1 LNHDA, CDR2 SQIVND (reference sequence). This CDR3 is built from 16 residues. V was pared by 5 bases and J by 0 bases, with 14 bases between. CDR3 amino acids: CASSATEIYSNQPQHF. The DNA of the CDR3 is TGTGCCAGTAGTGCGACAGAAATTTATAGCAATCAGCCCCAGCATTTT.

The CDR3 is CASSGGGIPDTEAFF. In DNA form, the CDR3 reads TGCGCCAGCAGCGGGGGTGGCATCCCGGACACTGAAGCTTTCTTT. The J gene is TRBJ1-1, the V gene TRBV5-1; weak D call: TRBD1 (5 bases). V was pared by 4 bases and J by 3 bases, with 16 bases between. Per the germline V gene, CDR1 is SGHRS and CDR2 is YFSETQ. This CDR3 region has 15 residues.